The sequence of this T cell receptor (beta chain) was determined in a study of blood T cell repertoires in COVID-19. At the level of the study: There were acute and convalescent COVID-19 samples, and they came from the United States, Italy and Spain. Sample material is recorded as cDNA or gDNA derived from T cells, B-cell-depleted T cells, or PBMCs.

CDR1 and CDR2 from the germline V gene are SEHNR and FQNEAQ (reference sequence). This CDR3 comprises 16 residues. The V gene end was trimmed by 4 bases and the J gene end by 4 bases; junction bases not matched to a gene: 4. Study processing details: Amplification of reference gene primers provided the estimated nucleated cell counts. Some clones are missing from TCRdb's copy, which holds only in-frame ones; the method was immunoSEQ multiplex PCR. V, J and clone size derive from that table, while D and trimming were established from the DNA sequence. The sample includes about 440,000 clones, around nine tenths of them seen just once.

The chain recombines TRBV7-9 with TRBJ2-2; 12 bases are shared with TRBD2. The sequence derives from a woman in her thirties with acute or convalescent COVID-19. The sequenced sample was peripheral blood. In DNA form, the CDR3 reads TGTGCCAGCAGCTCAATGACTAGCGGGGGCACCGGGGAGCTGTTTTTT. It encodes CASSSMTSGGTGELFF.